This TCR beta chain emerged from a study of blood T cell repertoires in COVID-19. For the study at large: The analysed material was cDNA or gDNA that came from T cells, B-cell-depleted T cells, or PBMCs.

The data were produced by immunoSEQ multiplex PCR, yet TCRdb's version contains in-frame clones alone and is incomplete. The sample contains roughly 40,000 clones, 90% of which appear only once. This CDR3 has 16 residues. The sequencing input was peripheral blood. V gene TRBV21-1 combines with J gene TRBJ2-7; the D call TRBD2 from the table was never checked on the DNA. TRBV21-1 is designated a pseudogene. This TCR came from a human donor in a cohort sampled during active COVID-19. The DNA for the CDR3 is TGTGCCAGCAGCAAAGCCGGGACTAGCGGGAGCGGGGAGCAGTACTTC. Residues: CASSKAGTSGSGEQYF.